This TCR beta chain was captured in a study of blood T cell repertoires in COVID-19. The wider study: Samples representing acute and convalescent COVID-19 were sourced from the United States, Italy and Spain. The analysed material was cDNA or gDNA that came from T cells, B-cell-depleted T cells, or PBMCs.

Germline lookup yields CDR1 ENHRY and CDR2 SYGVKD. The ends were cut back, 2 bases at V and 4 bases at J, with 15 bases in the middle. CDR3 length: 16 residues. The authors' processing: Amplification of reference gene primers provided the estimated nucleated cell counts. Only in-frame clones appear in the TCRdb table, and some are missing; sequencing was by immunoSEQ multiplex PCR. Clonal size and the V and J genes are those of that table, whereas D and trimming came from the DNA. The repertoire holds 160,000 or so clones, approximately 80% seen once, with roughly 9.8% in the top ten. In this sample, this clone turned up once.

The specimen was peripheral blood. The TCR was taken from a woman aged 45-65 years with acute or convalescent COVID-19. V is TRBV10-3 and J is TRBJ1-3, with D perhaps TRBD1 (6 bases). CDR3 sequence: CAISEPGQPPGNTIYF. CDR3 bases: TGTGCCATCAGTGAGCCGGGACAACCTCCGGGAAACACCATATATTTT.